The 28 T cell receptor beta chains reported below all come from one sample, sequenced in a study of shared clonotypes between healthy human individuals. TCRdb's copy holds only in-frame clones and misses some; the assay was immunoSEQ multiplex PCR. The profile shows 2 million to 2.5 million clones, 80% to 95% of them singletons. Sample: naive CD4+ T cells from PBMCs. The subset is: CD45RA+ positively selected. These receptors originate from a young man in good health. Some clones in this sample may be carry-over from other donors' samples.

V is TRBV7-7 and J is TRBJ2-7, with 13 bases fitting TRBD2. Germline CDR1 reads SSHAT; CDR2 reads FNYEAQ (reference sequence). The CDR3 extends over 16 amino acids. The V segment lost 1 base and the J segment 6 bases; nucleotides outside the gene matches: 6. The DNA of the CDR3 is TGTGCCAGCAGCTTAGTGCTTACTAGCGGGAGGGGCGAGCAGTACTTC. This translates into CASSLVLTSGRGEQYF.

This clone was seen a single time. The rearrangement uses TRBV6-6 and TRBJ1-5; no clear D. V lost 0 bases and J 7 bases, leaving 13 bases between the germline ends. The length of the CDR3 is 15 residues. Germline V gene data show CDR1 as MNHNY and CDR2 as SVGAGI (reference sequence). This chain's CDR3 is CASSYSSAGPQPQHF. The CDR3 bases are TGTGCCAGCAGTTACTCGAGCGCGGGCCCACAGCCCCAGCATTTT.

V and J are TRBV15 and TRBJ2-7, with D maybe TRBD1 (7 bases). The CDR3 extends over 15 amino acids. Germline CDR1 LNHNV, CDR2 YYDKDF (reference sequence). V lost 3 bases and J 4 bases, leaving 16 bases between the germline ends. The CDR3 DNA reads TGTGCCACCAGCAGTAGGTGGCAGGGGGGTTACGAGCAGTACTTC. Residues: CATSSRWQGGYEQYF.

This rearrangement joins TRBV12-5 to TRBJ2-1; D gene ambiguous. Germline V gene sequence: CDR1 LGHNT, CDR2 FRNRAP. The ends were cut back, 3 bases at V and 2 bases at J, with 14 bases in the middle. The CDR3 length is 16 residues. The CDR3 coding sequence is TGTGCTAGTGGTTTCTCGGTAACGGCTACCTACAATGAGCAGTTCTTC. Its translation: CASGFSVTATYNEQFF.

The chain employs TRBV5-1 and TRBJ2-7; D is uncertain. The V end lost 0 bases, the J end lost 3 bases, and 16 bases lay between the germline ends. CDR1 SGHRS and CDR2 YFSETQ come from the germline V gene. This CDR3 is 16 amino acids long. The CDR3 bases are TGCGCCAGCAGCTTGGAGGCAGCTCTCTCTTTCTACGAGCAGTACTTC. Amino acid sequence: CASSLEAALSFYEQYF. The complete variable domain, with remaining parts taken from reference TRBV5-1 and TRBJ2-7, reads KAGVTQTPRYLIKTRGQQVTLSCSPISGHRSVSWYQQTPGQGLQFLFEYFSETQRNKGNFPGRFSGRQFSNSRSEMNVSTLELGDSALYLCASSLEAALSFYEQYFGPGTRLTVT.

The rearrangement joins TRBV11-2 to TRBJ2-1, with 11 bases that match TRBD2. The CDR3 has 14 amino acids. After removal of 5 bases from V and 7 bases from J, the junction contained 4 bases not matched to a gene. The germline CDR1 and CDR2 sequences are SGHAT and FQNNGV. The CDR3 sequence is CASSPGTSGNEQFF. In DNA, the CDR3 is TGTGCCAGCAGCCCCGGGACTAGCGGAAATGAGCAGTTCTTC.

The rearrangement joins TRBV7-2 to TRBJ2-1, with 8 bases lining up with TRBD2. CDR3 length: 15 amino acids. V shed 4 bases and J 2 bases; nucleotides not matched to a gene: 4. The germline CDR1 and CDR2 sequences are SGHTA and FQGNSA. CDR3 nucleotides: TGTGCCAGCAGCTCGGTAGCGGGGACCTACAATGAGCAGTTCTTC. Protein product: CASSSVAGTYNEQFF.

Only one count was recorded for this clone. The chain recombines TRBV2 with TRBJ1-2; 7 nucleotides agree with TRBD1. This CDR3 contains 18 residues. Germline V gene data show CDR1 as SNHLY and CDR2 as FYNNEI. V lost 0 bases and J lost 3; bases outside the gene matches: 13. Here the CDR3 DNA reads TGTGCCAGCAGTGAAGCCCCTTCCTACGCCGGGACAGACTATGGCTACACCTTC. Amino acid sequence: CASSEAPSYAGTDYGYTF.

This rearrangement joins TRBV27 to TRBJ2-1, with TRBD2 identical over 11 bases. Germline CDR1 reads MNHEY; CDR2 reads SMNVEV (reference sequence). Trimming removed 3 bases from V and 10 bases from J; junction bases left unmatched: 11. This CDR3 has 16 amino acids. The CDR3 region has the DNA TGTGCCAGCAGTTTGCCGCCACTAGCGGGGGAGGGGGAGCAGTTCTTC. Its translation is CASSLPPLAGEGEQFF.

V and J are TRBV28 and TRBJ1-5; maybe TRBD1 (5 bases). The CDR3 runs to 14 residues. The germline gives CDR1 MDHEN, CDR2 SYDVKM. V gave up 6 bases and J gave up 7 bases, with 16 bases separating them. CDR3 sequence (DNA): TGTGCCAGCAGCATAACAGGCCTCGGACAGCCCCAGCATTTT. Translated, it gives CASSITGLGQPQHF.

CDR3 nucleotides: TGCAGCGTCGCCCCTGGGACAGGGGCCCCTAGCACAGATACGCAGTATTTT. It yields the protein CSVAPGTGAPSTDTQYF. V gene TRBV29-1 combines with J gene TRBJ2-3; 10 bases line up with TRBD1. This CDR3 is 17 amino acids long. J was trimmed by 0 bases and V by 6 bases; bases with no gene match: 12. Per the germline V gene, CDR1 is SQVTM and CDR2 is ANQGSEA.

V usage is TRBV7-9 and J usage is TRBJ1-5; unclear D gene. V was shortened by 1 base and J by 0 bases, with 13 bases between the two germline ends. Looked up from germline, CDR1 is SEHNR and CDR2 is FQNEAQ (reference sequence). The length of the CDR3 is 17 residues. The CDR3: CASSLDEVGDSNQPQHF. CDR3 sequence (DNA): TGTGCCAGCAGCTTAGACGAGGTTGGGGATAGCAATCAGCCCCAGCATTTT.

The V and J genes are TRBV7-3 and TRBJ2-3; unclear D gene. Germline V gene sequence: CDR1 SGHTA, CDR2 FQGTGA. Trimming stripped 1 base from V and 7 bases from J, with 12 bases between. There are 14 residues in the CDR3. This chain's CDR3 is CASSLNRDTNTQYF. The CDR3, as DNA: TGTGCCAGCAGCTTAAACAGAGATACTAATACGCAGTATTTT. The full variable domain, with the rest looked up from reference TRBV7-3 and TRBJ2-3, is GAGVSQTPSNKVTEKGKYVELRCDPISGHTALYWYRQSLGQGPEFLIYFQGTGAADDSGLPNDRFFAVRPEGSVSTLKIQRTERGDSAVYLCASSLNRDTNTQYFGPGTRLTVL.

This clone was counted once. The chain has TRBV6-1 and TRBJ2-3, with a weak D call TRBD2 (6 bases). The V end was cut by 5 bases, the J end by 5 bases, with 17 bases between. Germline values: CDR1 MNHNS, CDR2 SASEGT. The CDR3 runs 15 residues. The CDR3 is CASSPRGTEGDTQYF. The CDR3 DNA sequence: TGTGCCAGCAGTCCCCGAGGGACTGAGGGAGATACGCAGTATTTT.

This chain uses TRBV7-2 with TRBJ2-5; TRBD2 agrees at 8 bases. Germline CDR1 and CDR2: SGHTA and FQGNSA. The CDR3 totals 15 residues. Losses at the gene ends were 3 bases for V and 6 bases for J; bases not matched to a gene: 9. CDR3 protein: CASSFLNRGGKTQYF. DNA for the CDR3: TGTGCCAGCAGCTTCCTGAATCGGGGGGGGAAGACCCAGTACTTC.

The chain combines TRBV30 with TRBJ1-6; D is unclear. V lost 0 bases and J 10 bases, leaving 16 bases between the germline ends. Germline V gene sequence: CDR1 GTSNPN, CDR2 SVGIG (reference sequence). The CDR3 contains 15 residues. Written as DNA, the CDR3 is TGTGCCTGGAGTGTATGGCGGAGGGCGAGCTCACCCCTCCACTTT. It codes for CAWSVWRRASSPLHF.

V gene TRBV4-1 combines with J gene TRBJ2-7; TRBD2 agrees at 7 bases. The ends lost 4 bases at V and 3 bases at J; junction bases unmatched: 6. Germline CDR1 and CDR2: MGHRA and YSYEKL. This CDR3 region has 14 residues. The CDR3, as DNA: TGCGCCAGCAGCCGACGGGGGGATAACTACGAGCAGTACTTC. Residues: CASSRRGDNYEQYF.

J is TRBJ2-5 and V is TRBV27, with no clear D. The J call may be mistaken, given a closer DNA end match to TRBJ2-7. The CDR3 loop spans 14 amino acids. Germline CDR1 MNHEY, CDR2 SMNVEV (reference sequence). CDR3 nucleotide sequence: TGTGCCAGCACTTCAGGACGGAGTGCCTACGAGCAGTACTTC. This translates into CASTSGRSAYEQYF.

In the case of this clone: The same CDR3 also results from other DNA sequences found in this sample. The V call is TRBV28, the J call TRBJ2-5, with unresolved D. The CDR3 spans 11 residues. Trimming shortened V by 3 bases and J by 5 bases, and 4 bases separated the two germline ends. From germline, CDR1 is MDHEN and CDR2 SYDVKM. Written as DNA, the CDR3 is TGTGCCAGCAGTTTGGGGGAGACCCAGTACTTC. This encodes CASSLGETQYF.

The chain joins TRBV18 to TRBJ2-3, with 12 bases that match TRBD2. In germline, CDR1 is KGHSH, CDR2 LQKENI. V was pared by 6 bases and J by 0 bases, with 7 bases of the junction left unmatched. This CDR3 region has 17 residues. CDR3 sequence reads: CASSRLAGEGSTDTQYF. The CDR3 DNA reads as TGTGCCAGCTCCAGACTAGCGGGAGAAGGTAGCACAGATACGCAGTATTTT.

The CDR3 coding sequence is TGTGCCAGCAGTAGGGACACCTCCTACGAGCAGTACTTC. It is translated as CASSRDTSYEQYF. The chain joins TRBV6-5 to TRBJ2-7; D perhaps matches TRBD1 (6 bases). The CDR3 has 13 residues. V shed 5 bases and J shed 0 bases, with 8 bases lying between them. Germline V gives CDR1 MNHEY, CDR2 SVGAGI.

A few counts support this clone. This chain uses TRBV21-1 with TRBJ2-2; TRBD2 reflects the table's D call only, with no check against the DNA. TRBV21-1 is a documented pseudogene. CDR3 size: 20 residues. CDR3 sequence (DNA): TGTGCCAGCAGACCGACGGGGGAGGATAGGGGCTTTTTGGGCACCGGGGAGCTGTTTTTT. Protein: CASRPTGEDRGFLGTGELFF.

This CDR3 reads CASSPRLAGGPNEQFF. CDR3 DNA sequence: TGCGCCAGCAGCCCCAGACTAGCGGGAGGGCCGAATGAGCAGTTCTTC. The chain has TRBV5-1 and TRBJ2-1; 14 bases fit TRBD2. Germline V gene data show CDR1 as SGHRS and CDR2 as YFSETQ. The junction had 7 bases not matched to a gene; V was cut back by 4 bases and J by 7 bases. The CDR3 consists of 16 residues. Filled out from reference TRBV5-1 and TRBJ2-1, the complete variable domain reads KAGVTQTPRYLIKTRGQQVTLSCSPISGHRSVSWYQQTPGQGLQFLFEYFSETQRNKGNFPGRFSGRQFSNSRSEMNVSTLELGDSALYLCASSPRLAGGPNEQFFGPGTRLTVL.

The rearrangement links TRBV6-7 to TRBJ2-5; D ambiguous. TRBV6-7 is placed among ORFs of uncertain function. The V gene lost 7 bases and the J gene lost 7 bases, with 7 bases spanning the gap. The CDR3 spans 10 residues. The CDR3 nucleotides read TGTGCCAGCAAGCCAGGGACCCAGTACTTC. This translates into CASKPGTQYF.

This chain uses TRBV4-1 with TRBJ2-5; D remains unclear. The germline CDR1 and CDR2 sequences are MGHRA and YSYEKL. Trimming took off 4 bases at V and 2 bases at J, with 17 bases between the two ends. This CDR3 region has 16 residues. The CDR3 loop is CASSPGSQVGQETQYF. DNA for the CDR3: TGCGCCAGCAGCCCTGGATCCCAGGTCGGGCAAGAGACCCAGTACTTC.

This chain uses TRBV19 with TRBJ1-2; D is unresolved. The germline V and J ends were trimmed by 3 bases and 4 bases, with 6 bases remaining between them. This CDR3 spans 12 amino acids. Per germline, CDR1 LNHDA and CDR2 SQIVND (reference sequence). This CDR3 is CASSIKSYGYTF. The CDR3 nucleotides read TGTGCCAGTAGTATCAAGAGCTATGGCTACACCTTC.

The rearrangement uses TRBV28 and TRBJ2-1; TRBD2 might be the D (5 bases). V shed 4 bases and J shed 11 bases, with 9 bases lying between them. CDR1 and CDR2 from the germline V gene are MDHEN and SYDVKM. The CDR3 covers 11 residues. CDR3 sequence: CASSYDGKQFF. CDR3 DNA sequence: TGTGCCAGCAGTTACGACGGGAAGCAGTTCTTC. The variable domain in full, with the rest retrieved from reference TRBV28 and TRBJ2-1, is DVKVTQSSRYLVKRTGEKVFLECVQDMDHENMFWYRQDPGLGLRLIYFSYDVKMKEKGDIPEGYSVSREKKERFSLILESASTNQTSMYLCASSYDGKQFFGPGTRLTVL.

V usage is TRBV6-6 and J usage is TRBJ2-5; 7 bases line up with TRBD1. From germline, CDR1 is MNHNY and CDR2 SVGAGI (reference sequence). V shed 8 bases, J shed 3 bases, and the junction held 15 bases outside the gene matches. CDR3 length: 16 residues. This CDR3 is CASVGPGQQGKETQYF. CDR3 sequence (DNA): TGTGCCAGCGTCGGACCCGGACAACAGGGGAAAGAGACCCAGTACTTC.